A single sample gave rise to the 8 T cell receptor beta chains below, sequenced in a study of shared clonotypes between healthy human individuals. Only in-frame clones appear in the TCRdb table, and some are missing; sequencing was by immunoSEQ multiplex PCR. The sample includes around 2,000,000 clones, roughly 95% of them seen just once. CD45RO-negative CD8 cells positively selected for CCR7 made up the naive population, which excluded terminally differentiated effector memory CD45RA+ cells. The sample was naive CD8+ T cells sorted from blood. Receptors originate from a man aged 18-30 years in good health.

Details on this clone: Since a much larger clone is just one base distant, this may be a read error. The chain recombines TRBV9 with TRBJ2-3, with D unclear. V was trimmed by 0 bases and J by 6 bases, leaving 2 bases between them. Germline CDR1 and CDR2: SGDLS and YYNGEE. The CDR3 is 11 amino acids. The CDR3 coding sequence is TGTGCCAGCAGCGTAGAGGATACGCAGTATTTT. Encoded protein: CASSVEDTQYF. The full variable domain, completed using reference TRBV9 and TRBJ2-3, is DSGVTQTPKHLITATGQRVTLRCSPRSGDLSVYWYQQSLDQGLQFLIQYYNGEERAKGNILERFSAQQFPDLHSELNLSSLELGDSALYFCASSVEDTQYFGPGTRLTVL.

This rearrangement joins TRBV19 to TRBJ2-7; no definite D call. The CDR3 has 15 amino acids. V lost 7 bases to trimming and J lost 2 bases, with 18 bases between them. Germline V gene lookup returns CDR1 LNHDA and CDR2 SQIVND (reference sequence). The CDR3 sequence: CASMGMGRETYEQYF. DNA of the CDR3: TGTGCCAGTATGGGGATGGGCAGAGAAACCTACGAGCAGTACTTC. The whole variable domain, filled in from reference TRBV19 and TRBJ2-7, reads DGGITQSPKYLFRKEGQNVTLSCEQNLNHDAMYWYRQDPGQGLRLIYYSQIVNDFQKGDIAEGYSVSREKKESFPLTVTSAQKNPTAFYLCASMGMGRETYEQYFGPGTRLTVT.

This clone was detected only once. This chain joins TRBV6-5 and TRBJ1-1; D gene uncertain. Trimming stripped 4 bases from V and 7 bases from J, with 16 bases between. There are 14 residues in the CDR3. Germline V gene data show CDR1 as MNHEY and CDR2 as SVGAGI. The CDR3 DNA reads TGTGCCAGCAGTTCCCCTAGCAGTATACTTGAAGCTTTCTTT. Encoded protein: CASSSPSSILEAFF.

The chain recombines TRBV9 with TRBJ2-7; 10 nucleotides line up with TRBD2. Germline lookup yields CDR1 SGDLS and CDR2 YYNGEE. The length of the CDR3 is 13 residues. V gave up 3 bases and J gave up 9 bases; unmatched junction bases: 6. CDR3 nucleotide sequence: TGTGCCAGCAGCGGGGGAGCGGGAGGGTGGCAGTACTTC. Amino acid sequence: CASSGGAGGWQYF.

This clone has just a few counts. V gene TRBV2 combines with J gene TRBJ1-5; D remains unclear. The CDR3 is 16 amino acids. Germline loops: CDR1 SNHLY, CDR2 FYNNEI. Trimming pared 2 bases from V and 0 bases from J, leaving 11 bases between. The CDR3 nucleotides are TGTGCCAGCAGTGAACCTAGGGAAGATAGCAATCAGCCCCAGCATTTT. This encodes CASSEPREDSNQPQHF. Full variable domain (rest looked up from reference TRBV2 and TRBJ1-5): EPEVTQTPSHQVTQMGQEVILRCVPISNHLYFYWYRQILGQKVEFLVSFYNNEISEKSEIFDDQFSVERPDGSNFTLKIRSTKLEDSAMYFCASSEPREDSNQPQHFGDGTRLSIL.

The rearrangement links TRBV27 to TRBJ2-7; D is possibly TRBD2 (7 bases). Germline V lookup: CDR1 MNHEY, CDR2 SMNVEV (reference sequence). The CDR3 sequence is 14 residues long. V was clipped by 4 bases and J by 7 bases, with 17 bases between them. CDR3 residues: CASSYEGGREEQYF. The CDR3 DNA follows: TGTGCCAGCAGTTACGAGGGGGGGCGAGAAGAGCAGTACTTC.

This clone was counted only a few times. The V call is TRBV27, the J call TRBJ2-1; D might be TRBD2 (5 bases). The CDR3 length is 16 residues. Per the germline V gene, CDR1 is MNHEY and CDR2 is SMNVEV (reference sequence). V lost 5 bases and J 4 bases, leaving 18 bases between the germline ends. The CDR3 DNA is TGTGCCAGCAGTATCACAGCGGATCAATTTTACAATGAGCAGTTCTTC. It is translated as CASSITADQFYNEQFF.

This rearrangement joins TRBV30 to TRBJ2-1; 7 nucleotides line up with TRBD2. Germline values: CDR1 GTSNPN, CDR2 SVGIG (reference sequence). CDR3 length: 16 amino acids. Trimming cost V 1 base and J 4 bases; bases outside gene matches: 10. The CDR3, as DNA: TGTGCCTGGAGTGGAGCTAGCGGAACTAATTACAATGAGCAGTTCTTC. Its translation: CAWSGASGTNYNEQFF.